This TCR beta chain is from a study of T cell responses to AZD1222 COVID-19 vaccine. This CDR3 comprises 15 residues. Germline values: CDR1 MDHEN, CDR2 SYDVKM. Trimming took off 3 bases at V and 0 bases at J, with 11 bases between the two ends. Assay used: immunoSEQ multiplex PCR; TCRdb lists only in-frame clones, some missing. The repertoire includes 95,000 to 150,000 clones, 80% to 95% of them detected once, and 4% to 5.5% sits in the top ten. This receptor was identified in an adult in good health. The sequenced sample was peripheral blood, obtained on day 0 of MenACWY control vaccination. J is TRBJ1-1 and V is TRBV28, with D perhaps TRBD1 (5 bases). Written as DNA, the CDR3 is TGTGCCAGCAGTTTCGGGACCCTCATGAACACTGAAGCTTTCTTT. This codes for CASSFGTLMNTEAFF.